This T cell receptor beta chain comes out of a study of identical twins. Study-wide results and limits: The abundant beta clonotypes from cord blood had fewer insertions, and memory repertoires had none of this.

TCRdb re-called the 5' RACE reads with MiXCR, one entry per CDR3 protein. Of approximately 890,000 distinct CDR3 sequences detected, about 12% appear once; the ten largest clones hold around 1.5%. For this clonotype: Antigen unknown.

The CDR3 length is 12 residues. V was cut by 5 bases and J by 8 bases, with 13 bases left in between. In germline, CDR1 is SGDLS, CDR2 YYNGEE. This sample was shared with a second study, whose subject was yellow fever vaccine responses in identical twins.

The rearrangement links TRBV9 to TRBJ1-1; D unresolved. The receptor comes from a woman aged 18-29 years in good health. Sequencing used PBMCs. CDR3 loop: CASSAGGPEAFF. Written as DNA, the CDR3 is TGTGCCAGCAGTGCCGGAGGGCCCGAAGCTTTCTTT.